A single sample is the source of the 20 T cell receptor beta chains below, sequenced in a study of control samples from healthy donors and cancer patients. The protocol was immunoSEQ multiplex PCR, while the TCRdb copy is restricted to in-frame clones and leaves out a portion. The sample table includes fewer than 200,000 clones. The specimen was blood. The origin of the receptors is a woman between 25 and 40 years old in good health.

The CDR3 DNA follows: TGTGCCACCAGTGACCCGACAGGGTCGCTGGTCGATACGCAGTATTTT. Encoded protein: CATSDPTGSLVDTQYF. The chain carries TRBV24-1 and TRBJ2-3, with 7 positions matching TRBD1. CDR1 KGHDR and CDR2 SFDVKD come from the germline V gene. There are 16 residues in the CDR3. V trimming: 4 bases; J trimming: 6 bases; junction bases outside the gene matches: 12.

This rearrangement joins TRBV6-5 to TRBJ1-2; TRBD1 matches at 7 bases. The CDR3 consists of 15 residues. Germline V gives CDR1 MNHEY, CDR2 SVGAGI. V shed 7 bases and J 4 bases; nucleotides not matched to a gene: 12. The CDR3 sequence: CASNQGESGAYGYTF. In nucleotides, the CDR3 is TGTGCCAGCAATCAGGGGGAAAGCGGGGCCTATGGCTACACCTTC.

The V gene is TRBV30, the J gene TRBJ1-2; TRBD1 matches at 7 bases. The V and J ends lost 3 bases and 4 bases, in that order; junction bases with no gene match: 5. CDR1 GTSNPN and CDR2 SVGIG come from the germline V gene (reference sequence). The CDR3 has 13 residues. In nucleotides, the CDR3 is TGTGCCTGGAGCCTTCAGGGGGGCTATGGCTACACCTTC. Its protein is CAWSLQGGYGYTF.

The chain links TRBV5-4 to TRBJ2-2, with D perhaps matching TRBD1 (6 bases). The CDR3 length is 14 residues. Germline values: CDR1 SGHNT, CDR2 YYREEE (reference sequence). Trimming cost V 6 bases and J 4 bases, with 13 bases left between them. The CDR3 DNA reads TGTGCCAGCAACCTTATGGACAGCACCGGGGAGCTGTTTTTT. Amino acid sequence: CASNLMDSTGELFF.

The chain carries TRBV7-8 and TRBJ1-6, with D possibly being TRBD1 (5 bases). With 0 bases removed from V and 10 bases from J, the gap between germline ends came to 19 bases. CDR3 size: 17 residues. Per germline, CDR1 SGHVS and CDR2 FQNEAQ. The DNA for the CDR3 is TGTGCCAGCAGCTTAGCGGAGGGCGGTCAGGGAGGGTCACCCCTCCACTTT. The encoded protein is CASSLAEGGQGGSPLHF.

The CDR3 spells CASRLEGGLLETQYF. CDR3 in DNA: TGTGCCAGCAGGTTGGAAGGGGGCTTATTAGAGACCCAGTACTTC. J is TRBJ2-5 and V is TRBV7-9; 7 bases align to TRBD1. The CDR3 is 15 amino acids. Looked up from germline, CDR1 is SEHNR and CDR2 is FQNEAQ (reference sequence). J lost 4 bases, V lost 6 bases, and 11 bases had no gene match.

The gene calls are TRBV18 and TRBJ1-3; no definite D call. V lost 2 bases to trimming and J lost 2 bases, with 19 bases between them. This CDR3 is 18 amino acids long. The germline V gene has CDR1 KGHSH and CDR2 LQKENI. The DNA of the CDR3 is TGTGCCAGCTCACCAGTCGGGGAACCGGGTTCGGCTGGAAACACCATATATTTT. This encodes CASSPVGEPGSAGNTIYF.

The chain has TRBV19 and TRBJ1-1; unclear D gene. This CDR3 has 14 residues. Germline assignment: CDR1 LNHDA and CDR2 SQIVND (reference sequence). The germline V and J ends were trimmed by 2 bases and 0 bases, with 7 bases remaining between them. This chain's CDR3 is CASSIWTVNTEAFF. As DNA, the CDR3 is TGTGCCAGTAGTATATGGACGGTGAACACTGAAGCTTTCTTT. Drawing the rest from reference TRBV19 and TRBJ1-1, the complete variable domain is DGGITQSPKYLFRKEGQNVTLSCEQNLNHDAMYWYRQDPGQGLRLIYYSQIVNDFQKGDIAEGYSVSREKKESFPLTVTSAQKNPTAFYLCASSIWTVNTEAFFGQGTRLTVV.

The chain joins TRBV6-1 to TRBJ1-6; D perhaps matches TRBD1 (6 bases). In germline, CDR1 is MNHNS, CDR2 SASEGT. The CDR3 covers 16 residues. V shed 4 bases and J shed 10 bases, with 20 bases lying between them. The CDR3, as DNA: TGTGCCAGCAGTGCATACAGGGAGAGGCCGAGGTCACCCCTCCACTTT. Protein: CASSAYRERPRSPLHF.

The V gene is TRBV24-1, the J gene TRBJ1-2; D is possibly TRBD1 (6 bases). Germline CDR1 KGHDR, CDR2 SFDVKD. This CDR3 has 15 residues. The V end was cut by 0 bases, the J end by 11 bases, with 18 bases between. The CDR3 sequence is CATSDLGGGYWTYTF. The CDR3, as DNA: TGTGCCACCAGTGATTTGGGAGGGGGGTACTGGACTTACACCTTC.

The J gene is TRBJ2-3, the V gene TRBV19, with 11 positions matching TRBD1. There are 15 residues in the CDR3. V lost 9 bases and J lost 4; bases outside the gene matches: 9. CDR1 LNHDA and CDR2 SQIVND come from the germline V gene (reference sequence). In nucleotides, the CDR3 is TGTGCCAGCCGGCCCGGGACAGGGGGGGCAGATACGCAGTATTTT. Encoded protein: CASRPGTGGADTQYF.

CDR3 sequence: CASSFSSWDEQFF. In DNA form, the CDR3 reads TGTGCCAGCAGCTTTTCATCCTGGGATGAGCAGTTCTTC. This chain joins TRBV7-9 and TRBJ2-1; D unresolved. This CDR3 has 13 amino acids. Trimming stripped 3 bases from V and 8 bases from J, with 11 bases between. Per the germline V gene, CDR1 is SEHNR and CDR2 is FQNEAQ (reference sequence).

The chain carries TRBV29-1 and TRBJ1-1; D is ambiguous. The CDR3 runs to 12 residues. V dropped 6 bases and J dropped 3 bases, with 11 bases sitting between them. Germline CDR1 is SQVTM and CDR2 is ANQGSEA. For the CDR3, the DNA is TGCAGCGTAAGCAGGCGGGACACTGAAGCTTTCTTT. Translation: CSVSRRDTEAFF.

The genes are TRBV4-3 and TRBJ1-2; D unclear. Between the trimmed V and J ends, which lost 1 base and 2 bases, there was a span of 5 bases. CDR1 LGHNA and CDR2 YSLEER come from the germline V gene. The CDR3 is made up of 13 amino acids. The CDR3 sequence is CASSQGRNYGYTF. CDR3 DNA sequence: TGCGCCAGCAGCCAAGGCCGGAACTATGGCTACACCTTC.

Comment on this clone: The germline gene is not matched at one end of the junction; a read error may be the cause. The sample holds other DNA sequences that translate to the same CDR3. The V and J genes are TRBV6-5 and TRBJ1-6; 7 positions match TRBD1. CDR1 MNHEY and CDR2 SVGAGI come from the germline V gene. The CDR3 extends over 14 amino acids. The CDR3 loop reads CASRRQGLNSPLHF. In DNA form, the CDR3 reads TGTGCCAGCAGGCGACAGGGCCTTAATTCACCCCTTCACTTT.

V is TRBV13 and J is TRBJ2-2; D unresolved. Trimming cost V 2 bases and J 3 bases, with 4 bases left between them. Germline values: CDR1 PRHDT, CDR2 FYEKMQ (reference sequence). The CDR3 contains 13 residues. In DNA, the CDR3 is TGTGCCAGCAGCTTACCAGACACCGGGGAGCTGTTTTTT. This gives the protein CASSLPDTGELFF.

This chain joins TRBV5-4 and TRBJ2-2, with D hard to call. Trimming removed 1 base at V and 8 bases at J, with 6 bases between. The germline V gene encodes CDR1 SGHNT and CDR2 YYREEE (reference sequence). This CDR3 spans 12 amino acids. In DNA form, the CDR3 reads TGTGCCAGCAGCTTGATGGGGGGGGAGCTGTTTTTT. Translated: CASSLMGGELFF.

The chain recombines TRBV5-8 with TRBJ2-1; D may be TRBD2 (5 bases). V dropped 1 base and J dropped 0 bases, with 8 bases sitting between them. This CDR3 is 15 amino acids long. The germline CDR1 and CDR2 sequences are SGHTS and YDEGEE. CDR3 DNA sequence: TGTGCCAGCAGCTTGTTAGGGAGCTCCTACAATGAGCAGTTCTTC. It is translated as CASSLLGSSYNEQFF.

V usage is TRBV5-4 and J usage is TRBJ1-2; possibly TRBD1 for D (6 bases). This CDR3 is built from 17 residues. Deletions cut 0 bases from V and 5 bases from J, with 20 bases between. Germline V gives CDR1 SGHNT, CDR2 YYREEE (reference sequence). CDR3 loop: CASSLAGRGGMGYGYTF. The CDR3 DNA reads TGTGCCAGCAGCTTGGCTGGCAGGGGAGGCATGGGTTATGGCTACACCTTC. The full variable domain, its missing parts supplied by reference TRBV5-4 and TRBJ1-2, is ETGVTQSPTHLIKTRGQQVTLRCSSQSGHNTVSWYQQALGQGPQFIFQYYREEENGRGNFPPRFSGLQFPNYSSELNVNALELDDSALYLCASSLAGRGGMGYGYTFGSGTRLTVV.

The chain is built from TRBV4-2 and TRBJ1-6, with D perhaps TRBD1 (5 bases). The ends were cut back, 1 base at V and 5 bases at J, with 15 bases in the middle. Germline CDR1 reads LGHNA; CDR2 reads YNFKEQ. This CDR3 has 17 residues. CDR3 sequence: CASSQGRGASDNSPLHF. CDR3 sequence (DNA): TGTGCCAGCAGCCAAGGTAGGGGCGCCTCTGATAATTCACCCCTCCACTTT.